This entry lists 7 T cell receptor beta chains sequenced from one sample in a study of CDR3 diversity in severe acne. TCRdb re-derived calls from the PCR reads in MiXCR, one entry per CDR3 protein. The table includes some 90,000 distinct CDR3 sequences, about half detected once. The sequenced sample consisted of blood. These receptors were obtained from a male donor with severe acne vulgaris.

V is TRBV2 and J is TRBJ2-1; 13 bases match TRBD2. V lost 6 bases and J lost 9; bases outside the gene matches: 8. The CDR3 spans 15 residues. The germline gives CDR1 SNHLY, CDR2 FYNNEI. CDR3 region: CASRRLAGGRREQFF. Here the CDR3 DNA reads TGTGCCAGCAGACGACTAGCGGGAGGCCGCCGTGAGCAGTTCTTC. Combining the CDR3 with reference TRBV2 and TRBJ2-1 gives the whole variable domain EPEVTQTPSHQVTQMGQEVILRCVPISNHLYFYWYRQILGQKVEFLVSFYNNEISEKSEIFDDQFSVERPDGSNFTLKIRSTKLEDSAMYFCASRRLAGGRREQFFGPGTRLTVL.

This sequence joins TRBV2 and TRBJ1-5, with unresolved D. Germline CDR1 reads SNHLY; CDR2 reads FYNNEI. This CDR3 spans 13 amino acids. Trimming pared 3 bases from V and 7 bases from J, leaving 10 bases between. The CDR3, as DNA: TGTGCCAGCAGTGATACAGAGAGGCAGCCCCAGCATTTT. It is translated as CASSDTERQPQHF.

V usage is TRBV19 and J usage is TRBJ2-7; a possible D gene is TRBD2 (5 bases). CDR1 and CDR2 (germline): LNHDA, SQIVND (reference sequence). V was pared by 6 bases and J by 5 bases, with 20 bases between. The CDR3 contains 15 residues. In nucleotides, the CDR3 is TGTGCCAGTAGCGGTAGCGCGTTCGCCGTTAACGAGCAGTACTTC. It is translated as CASSGSAFAVNEQYF.

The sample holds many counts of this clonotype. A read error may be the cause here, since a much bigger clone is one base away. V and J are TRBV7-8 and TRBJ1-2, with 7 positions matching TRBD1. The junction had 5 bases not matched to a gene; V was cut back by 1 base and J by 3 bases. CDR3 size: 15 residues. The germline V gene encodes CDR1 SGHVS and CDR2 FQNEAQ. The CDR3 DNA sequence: TGTGCCAGCAGCTTAGGAGGACAGGCGGACTATGGCTACACCTTC. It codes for CASSLGGQADYGYTF.

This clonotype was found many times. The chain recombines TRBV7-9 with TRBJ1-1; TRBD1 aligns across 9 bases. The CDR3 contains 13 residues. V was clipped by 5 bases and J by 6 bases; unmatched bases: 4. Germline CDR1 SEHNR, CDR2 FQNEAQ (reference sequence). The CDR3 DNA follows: TGTGCCAGCAGCGGGACAGGGAGCTCTGAAGCTTTCTTT. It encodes CASSGTGSSEAFF.

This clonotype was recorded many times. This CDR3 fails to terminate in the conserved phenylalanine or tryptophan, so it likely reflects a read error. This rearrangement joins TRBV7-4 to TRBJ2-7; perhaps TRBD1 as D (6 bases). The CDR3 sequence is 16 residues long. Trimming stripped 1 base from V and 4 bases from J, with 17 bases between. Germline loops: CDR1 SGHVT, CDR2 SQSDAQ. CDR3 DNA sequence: TGTGCCAGCAGCTTAGGAAGGGACAATGCGGAGTACGAGCAGTACCTC. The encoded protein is CASSLGRDNAEYEQYL.

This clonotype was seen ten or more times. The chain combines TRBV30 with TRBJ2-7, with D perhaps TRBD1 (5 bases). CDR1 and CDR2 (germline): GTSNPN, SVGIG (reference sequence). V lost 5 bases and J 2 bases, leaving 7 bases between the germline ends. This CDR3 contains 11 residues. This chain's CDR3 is CAWDRAYEQYF. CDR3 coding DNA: TGTGCCTGGGACAGAGCCTACGAGCAGTACTTC.